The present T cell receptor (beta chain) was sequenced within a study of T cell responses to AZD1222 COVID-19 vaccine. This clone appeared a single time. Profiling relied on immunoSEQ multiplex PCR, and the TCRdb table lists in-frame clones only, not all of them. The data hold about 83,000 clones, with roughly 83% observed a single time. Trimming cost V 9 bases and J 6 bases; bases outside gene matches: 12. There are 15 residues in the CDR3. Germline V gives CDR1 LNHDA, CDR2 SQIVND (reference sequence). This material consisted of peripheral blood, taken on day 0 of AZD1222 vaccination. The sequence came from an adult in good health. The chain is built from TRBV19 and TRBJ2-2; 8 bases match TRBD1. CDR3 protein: CARRTGTPRSGELFF. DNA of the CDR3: TGTGCCAGGAGGACAGGGACACCGAGGTCCGGGGAGCTGTTTTTT.